This is a list of T cell receptor beta chains from one sample in a study of T cells after yellow fever vaccination. Each CDR3 protein is one row after TCRdb ran MiXCR on the 5' RACE reads. The sample shows 96,000 or so distinct CDR3 sequences, about 8.4% of them seen only once. Sequenced material: CD8+ T cells not binding an NS4B(214-222) dextramer, sorted from PBMCs, taken around 14 days after the first yellow fever vaccination. All receptors come from a young man who received the YFV17D yellow fever vaccine. The CDR3 runs from the conserved cysteine through the conserved F or W. Fields, in order: clone size, J gene, D gene, V gene, CDR3 DNA, CDR3 protein. The D gene is left open where the match is weak. Not every row has a clone size; where given, it reads once, few, many or a size class.

NA TRBJ1-2 TRBD1 TRBV6-5 TGTGCCAGCAGTTACGGGCGGGACAGATTCTATGGCTACACCTTC CASSYGRDRFYGYTF
NA TRBJ1-4 TRBD1 TRBV13 TGTGCCAGCAGCCTCCAGGGGGCTGGGGAAAAACTGTTTTTT CASSLQGAGEKLFF
few TRBJ1-2 NA TRBV5-1 TGCGCCAGCAGCTTGAAAGATGGCTACACCTTC CASSLKDGYTF
few TRBJ2-1 NA TRBV27 TGTGCCATCCGCGCGGGGTCCGAGCAGTTCTTC CAIRAGSEQFF
NA TRBJ2-4 NA TRBV7-2 TGTGCCAGCAGCTTACCGGAGACACCTCTTGTGGCACCTACCCCAGAAAACATTCAGTACTTC CASSLPETPLVAPTPENIQYF
few TRBJ2-3 NA TRBV9 TGTGCCAGCAGCGTAGCCAACGGAATCACAGATACGCAGTATTTT CASSVANGITDTQYF
NA TRBJ2-2 NA TRBV7-3 TGTGCCAGCAGCTTAACCCCCCCGAACACCGGGGAGCTGTTTTTT CASSLTPPNTGELFF
few TRBJ1-1 NA TRBV27 TGTGCCAGCAGTCCCCTGGGGGGAATTACTGAAGCTTTCTTT CASSPLGGITEAFF
NA TRBJ2-7 NA TRBV2 TGTGCCAGCAGTGAACCGCCGGCCTACGAGCAGTACTTC CASSEPPAYEQYF
many TRBJ1-6 NA TRBV7-8 TGTGCCAGCAGCAATCCCATTACCGAGAGCTCCTATAATTCACCCCTCCACTTT CASSNPITESSYNSPLHF
few TRBJ2-3 TRBD2 TRBV3-1 TGTGCCAGCAGCCATGAGGCTAGCGGGGGAACCACAGATACGCAGTATTTT CASSHEASGGTTDTQYF
NA TRBJ2-7 TRBD2 TRBV11-2 TGTGCCAGCAGCTTTCGGCCGGGCGGGGGGGAGTACGAGCAGTACTTC CASSFRPGGGEYEQYF
many TRBJ2-5 NA TRBV4-1 TGCGCCAGCAGCGCCCCCCACGACGAGACCCAGTACTTC CASSAPHDETQYF
NA TRBJ2-1 TRBD2 TRBV4-1 TGCGCCAGCAGCCGAGCTGCTAGCGGGGTCAATGAGCAGTTCTTC CASSRAASGVNEQFF
NA TRBJ2-3 TRBD2 TRBV27 TGTGCCAGCAGAATAGCGGGGGGGCGGGTAGATACGCAGTATTTT CASRIAGGRVDTQYF
few TRBJ2-2 NA TRBV5-1 TGCGCCAGCAGCTTGGAATCCGGGACCCCGGAGCTGTTTTTT CASSLESGTPELFF
few TRBJ2-2 TRBD1 TRBV6-5 TGTGCCAGCAGTTACGTGGCAGGGGGAAGCACCGGGGAGCTGTTTTTT CASSYVAGGSTGELFF
many TRBJ2-7 NA TRBV7-2 TGTGCCAGCAGCTTAGGTCTGGCGTCCTACGAGCAGTACTTC CASSLGLASYEQYF
few TRBJ2-2 NA TRBV7-3 TGTGCCAGCAGCTCCAGCCTAGAAGGCGGGGAGCTGTTTTTT CASSSSLEGGELFF
few TRBJ1-2 NA TRBV20-1 TGCAGTGCTAGCAAGCAGGGGCAGACGGCGGAGACCTTC CSASKQGQTAETF
many TRBJ1-1 NA TRBV7-9 TGTGCCAGCAGTGGGAACACTGAAGCTTTCTTT CASSGNTEAFF
few TRBJ2-3 NA TRBV6-1 TGTGCCAGCGGGGAGGCGGCTAGCACAGATACGCAGTATTTT CASGEAASTDTQYF
few TRBJ2-3 TRBD1 TRBV27 TGTGCCAGCAGTTTAAAGCCCTGGACAGGGACCCTAAGCACAGATACGCAGTATTTT CASSLKPWTGTLSTDTQYF
few TRBJ2-7 NA TRBV12-3/TRBV12-4 TGTGCCAGCAGTTTAGCAGGGGTGGCCTACGAGCAGTACTTC CASSLAGVAYEQYF
NA TRBJ1-5 NA TRBV4-3 TGCGCCAGCAGCCAAGATCTTTACCCGGAGGGGTGGGACAATCAGCCCCAGCATTTT CASSQDLYPEGWDNQPQHF
many TRBJ2-3 TRBD2 TRBV4-2 TGTGCCAGCAGCCAAGCCCTCCGACTAGCGGTCACAGATACGCAGTATTTT CASSQALRLAVTDTQYF
few TRBJ1-5 NA TRBV9 TGTGCCAGCAGTGGTGGGGGGGGCAATCAGCCCCAGCATTTT CASSGGGGNQPQHF
NA TRBJ2-1 NA TRBV19 TGTGCCAGTAGTATGGCCCCGACAAGCCCCCGCAATGAGCAGTTCTTC CASSMAPTSPRNEQFF
NA TRBJ2-5 NA TRBV12-3/TRBV12-4 TGTGCCAGCACCTTGGGGCTAGGGGAGACCCAGTACTTC CASTLGLGETQYF
NA TRBJ2-1 TRBD2 TRBV5-1 TGCGCCAGCAGCTTGTTTGGCGGGGGGTCCTACAATGAGCAGTTCTTC CASSLFGGGSYNEQFF
NA TRBJ2-3 NA TRBV10-2 TGCGCCAGCACAGATTCCTACACAGATACGCAGTATTTT CASTDSYTDTQYF
NA TRBJ2-3 TRBD2 TRBV20-1 TGCAGTGCAGGAGCGGGGCCCGTCATGGATACGCAGTATTTT CSAGAGPVMDTQYF
few TRBJ1-5 NA TRBV4-1 TGCGCCAGCAGCCAAGGGCAGCGGGGCAATCAGCCCCAGCATTTT CASSQGQRGNQPQHF
NA TRBJ1-2 NA TRBV19 TGTGCCACTGGGCCACCTAACTATGGCTACACCTTC CATGPPNYGYTF
many TRBJ2-3 NA TRBV7-2 TGTGCCAGCAGCTTAGTTGCGGGGATCACAGATACGCAGTATTTT CASSLVAGITDTQYF
many TRBJ2-7 NA TRBV21-1 TGTGCCAGCAGCGTCCGAAGGAGACAGGGTTCTCACGAGCAGTACTTC CASSVRRRQGSHEQYF